This T cell receptor (beta chain) was documented in a study of early T cells in non-severe SARS-CoV-2 infection (dated by TCRdb to about 2021). Describing the broader study: Bulk RNA from unsorted whole blood was used for TCR sequencing, so alpha and beta chains could not be paired. What the study reported, not specific to this receptor: VDJdb matching was skewed toward anti-spike CD8 responses, so virus-specific expansions were likely underestimated and private and CD4 specificities were missed.

CDR1 is given as SNHLY and CDR2 as FYNNEI, both from the germline V gene. V lost 2 bases and J lost 5 bases; the stretch between them is 7 bases long. Including the terminal cysteine and phenylalanine, the CDR3 comprises 13 residues. Only the CDR3 DNA is retained, 39 bases long and in frame from the first base. The library was generated by 5' RACE. The instrument given in TCRdb is NextSeq 500. Unique molecular identifiers were attached to individual cDNA molecules in the TCR library protocol so that sequencing error and PCR bias could be corrected. Sequencing covered both TCR alpha and beta chains, and within each sample the abundances of alpha and beta sequences were tightly co-correlated. Processing in the source paper ran as follows. Decombinator V4 was used to annotate TCR sequences for V gene, J gene and CDR3. Expanded TCRs were defined as changing significantly between any two time points under a Poisson model with p below 0.0001. Abundances of TCRs were expressed as counts per million after normalisation to the total number of TCRs sequenced in each sample. TRAV1-2 paired with TRAJ12, TRAJ20 or TRAJ33 defined MAIT TCRs, while TRAV10 paired with TRAJ18 defined iNKT TCRs. VDJdb, accessed 1 November 2021, was searched for CMV, EBV and SARS-CoV-2 annotated TCRs, excluding TCRs annotated for multiple antigens. Clones were called with MiXCR by TCRdb after fastp trimmed the public reads at Q25, and only in-frame beta chains were retained. Identical CDR3 protein sequences are pooled into one entry, listed with their most common genes and DNA. The V and J calls reflect TCRdb's pipeline rather than the authors' work. Present in this sample are tens of thousands of distinct CDR3 sequences, about 11% of which were seen just once. In total, the top ten clones hold more than 5.5% of the sample.

Set within a cohort of healthcare workers in London, UK, this nested case-control study involved weekly PCR testing of nasopharyngeal swabs along with blood sampling. Healthcare workers were recruited between 23 and 31 March 2020, during the week of the UK lockdown, and were followed weekly for up to about 16 weeks. On this clonotype: Its antigen is still unknown. Within one base of it there is no much larger clone, and no base qualities were kept.

Sequenced material: whole blood. This chain joins TRBV2 to TRBJ1-5; no D segment can be confidently identified. This sequence was found in an adult who was a healthcare worker with PCR-confirmed SARS-CoV-2 infection or an uninfected control (not recorded which). The CDR3 region: CASSEYLDQPQHF. The nucleotide sequence is TGTGCCAGCAGTGAATATCTAGATCAGCCCCAGCATTTT.